This T cell receptor beta chain appears in the sequencing data of a study of neoadjuvant anti-PD-1 for oral cavity cancer. Whole-study context: Non-progressing patients received a fourth nivolumab dose near day 43, then surgery on days 50-56.

Assay: immunoSEQ multiplex PCR; the TCRdb copy retains only in-frame clones and omits some. Found here are around 14,000 clones, roughly 82% of them singletons; the top ten hold under 2.5%. The V gene end was trimmed by 6 bases and the J gene end by 0 bases; junction bases not matched to a gene: 9. Germline assignment: CDR1 MNHEY and CDR2 SMNVEV (reference sequence). This CDR3 has 17 residues. Time point here: after neoadjuvant nivolumab, at surgical resection. This clonotype originated in a person aged 40-85 years with oral cavity squamous cell carcinoma. The rearrangement joins TRBV27 to TRBJ1-4; 8 bases are shared with TRBD1. The material sequenced was PBMCs, taken after nivolumab (anti-PD-1) treatment. CDR3 protein: CASRTGATRATNEKLFF. The CDR3 DNA is TGTGCCAGCAGGACAGGGGCAACTAGGGCAACTAATGAAAAACTGTTTTTT.